Shown below are 23 T cell receptor beta chains from a single sample sequenced in a study of T-cell reconstitution after alpha-beta-depleted transplantation in children. TCRbeta library preparation incorporated unique molecular identifiers. Each CDR3 protein gets one entry after TCRdb re-called the PCR reads with MiXCR. The data hold about 300,000 distinct CDR3 sequences, with around 9.1% observed a single time. The starting material was PBMCs, obtained before TCRalphabeta/CD19-depleted stem cell transplant. These TCRs come from a boy less than two years old with acute myeloid leukemia, due to receive a stem cell transplant.

The table lists this clonotype with many counts. The J gene is TRBJ2-3, the V gene TRBV7-2, with D uncertain. The germline CDR1 and CDR2 sequences are SGHTA and FQGNSA. The CDR3 runs 15 residues. Trimming shortened V by 2 bases and J by 0 bases, and 9 bases separated the two germline ends. Written as DNA, the CDR3 is TGTGCCAGCAGCTTACTTGGGCAGAGCACAGATACGCAGTATTTT. This translates into CASSLLGQSTDTQYF.

The chain combines TRBV19 with TRBJ1-5; 9 bases are shared with TRBD1. V trimming: 3 bases; J trimming: 3 bases; junction bases outside the gene matches: 6. The germline V gene has CDR1 LNHDA and CDR2 SQIVND (reference sequence). This CDR3 spans 16 amino acids. The DNA for the CDR3 is TGTGCCAGTAGTATCCTTCGGGACAGGGTCAATCAGCCCCAGCATTTT. Translated, it gives CASSILRDRVNQPQHF.

The sample holds many counts of this clonotype. The rearrangement joins TRBV4-3 to TRBJ2-1, with 8 bases matching TRBD1. V lost 1 base, J lost 4 bases, and 6 bases stayed unmatched. The V gene's germline CDR1 is LGHNA and CDR2 YSLEER. This CDR3 spans 16 amino acids. The CDR3 protein is CASSQGAQGAYNEQFF. DNA of the CDR3: TGCGCCAGCAGCCAAGGGGCCCAGGGGGCGTACAATGAGCAGTTCTTC.

At least ten counts were recorded for this clonotype. The chain uses TRBV24-1 and TRBJ2-1; 9 bases match TRBD1. The CDR3 is made up of 16 amino acids. Trimming took 3 bases from V and 7 from J; bases not matched to a gene: 9. Per the germline V gene, CDR1 is KGHDR and CDR2 is SFDVKD. The CDR3 bases are TGTGCCACCAGTGATGGCGGGACAGGGCTTGGGAATGAGCAGTTCTTC. This codes for CATSDGGTGLGNEQFF.

This clonotype was detected many times. The chain has TRBV28 and TRBJ2-1, with 8 bases aligning to TRBD1. The trim removed 6 bases at V and 6 bases at J, leaving 10 bases unmatched. The CDR3 has 15 residues. Looked up from germline, CDR1 is MDHEN and CDR2 is SYDVKM. In nucleotides, the CDR3 is TGTGCCAGCAGCGCTACAGGGGGTGGAGGCAATGAGCAGTTCTTC. It translates to CASSATGGGGNEQFF.

This clonotype was counted at least ten times. The chain is built from TRBV11-2 and TRBJ1-3; 7 bases fit TRBD1. The CDR3 spans 14 residues. The V gene's germline CDR1 is SGHAT and CDR2 FQNNGV. Trimming took 5 bases from V and 7 from J; bases not matched to a gene: 8. The CDR3 sequence: CASSPGSGGNTIYF. DNA for the CDR3: TGTGCCAGCAGCCCAGGATCAGGGGGTAACACCATATATTTT.

This clonotype occurred many times. The gene calls are TRBV2 and TRBJ2-2; weak D call: TRBD1 (5 bases). Germline V gene lookup returns CDR1 SNHLY and CDR2 FYNNEI. V lost 4 bases to trimming and J lost 4 bases, with 10 bases between them. CDR3 length: 14 residues. For the CDR3, the DNA is TGTGCCAGCAGTGCTGAACAGGTCACCGGGGAGCTGTTTTTT. Translated: CASSAEQVTGELFF.

This clonotype was counted between two and nine times. The chain links TRBV6-1 to TRBJ2-7; 12 nucleotides line up with TRBD2. V gave up 6 bases and J gave up 1 base; unmatched junction bases: 4. Germline values: CDR1 MNHNS, CDR2 SASEGT. This CDR3 has 15 amino acids. The CDR3 spells CASRPTSGGSYEQYF. In nucleotides, the CDR3 is TGTGCCAGCAGACCTACTAGCGGGGGGTCCTACGAGCAGTACTTC.

This clonotype was counted at least ten times. CDR3 coding DNA: TGTGCCACCAGAACGGGCAGCGGGGGGCACGATACGCAGTATTTT. This encodes CATRTGSGGHDTQYF. The chain joins TRBV15 to TRBJ2-3; TRBD2 matches at 9 bases. CDR1 and CDR2 from the germline V gene are LNHNV and YYDKDF (reference sequence). This CDR3 contains 15 residues. The junction had 10 bases not matched to a gene; V was cut back by 6 bases and J by 6 bases.

This clonotype was counted ten times or more. The rearrangement links TRBV3-1 to TRBJ2-1; 8 nucleotides align to TRBD2. The CDR3 has 16 amino acids. The germline V gene encodes CDR1 LGHDT and CDR2 YNNKEL (reference sequence). After removal of 0 bases from V and 8 bases from J, the junction contained 9 bases not matched to a gene. The chain's CDR3 is CASSQEVSGGPHEQFF. CDR3 sequence (DNA): TGTGCCAGCAGCCAAGAGGTGTCGGGAGGGCCCCATGAGCAGTTCTTC.

Many counts were recorded for this clonotype. A junction end diverges from the germline sequence, so it may reflect a read error. This chain's CDR3 is CASSLAPGTGEQGTQYF. CDR3 DNA sequence: TGTGCCAGCAGCTTGGCTCCGGGGACAGGGGAACAAGGGACCCAGTACTTC. The chain joins TRBV5-5 to TRBJ2-5, with 10 bases matching TRBD1. Germline V gene sequence: CDR1 SGHKS, CDR2 YYEKEE (reference sequence). The CDR3 runs 17 residues.

The chain joins TRBV19 to TRBJ2-3; TRBD1 matches at 10 bases. The CDR3 contains 13 residues. The V gene's germline CDR1 is LNHDA and CDR2 SQIVND (reference sequence). DNA for the CDR3: TGTGCAACCCGGGACAGGGGATTAGATACGCAGTATTTT. Residues: CATRDRGLDTQYF.

This clonotype was recorded at least ten times. The genes are TRBV5-1 and TRBJ2-7, with D possibly matching TRBD1 (5 bases). The CDR3 spans 16 residues. Germline lookup yields CDR1 SGHRS and CDR2 YFSETQ. The V end was cut by 4 bases, the J end by 0 bases, with 17 bases between. As DNA, the CDR3 is TGCGCCAGCAGCCCCCAACAGGCCTCGCTCTCCTACGAGCAGTACTTC. Protein sequence: CASSPQQASLSYEQYF.

This clonotype was observed a handful of times. The chain links TRBV20-1 to TRBJ2-2, with 8 nucleotides matching TRBD1. The CDR3 loop spans 17 amino acids. Trimming at V came to 5 bases and at J to 5 bases, leaving 16 bases not matched to a gene. CDR1 DFQATT and CDR2 SNEGSKA come from the germline V gene (reference sequence). This chain's CDR3 is CSAFRTGMGVGTGELFF. Written as DNA, the CDR3 is TGCAGTGCTTTTAGGACAGGGATGGGAGTAGGTACCGGGGAGCTGTTTTTT.

The chain employs TRBV19 and TRBJ2-1; D unresolved. Trimming took 6 bases from V and 5 from J, leaving 11 bases between them. This CDR3 comprises 13 residues. Germline CDR1 and CDR2: LNHDA and SQIVND (reference sequence). CDR3 bases: TGTGCCAGTAGCCCATTGAGCGACAATGAGCAGTTCTTC. Translated, it gives CASSPLSDNEQFF. The full variable domain, completed using reference TRBV19 and TRBJ2-1, is DGGITQSPKYLFRKEGQNVTLSCEQNLNHDAMYWYRQDPGQGLRLIYYSQIVNDFQKGDIAEGYSVSREKKESFPLTVTSAQKNPTAFYLCASSPLSDNEQFFGPGTRLTVL.

There are many counts of this clonotype. The chain combines TRBV6-1 with TRBJ2-7, with D tentatively TRBD2 (5 bases). Germline values: CDR1 MNHNS, CDR2 SASEGT. The V and J ends lost 5 bases and 3 bases respectively, with 17 bases between them. This CDR3 spans 15 amino acids. The CDR3 nucleotides are TGTGCCAGCAGTCTTAGCGCCCTCGGATTCTACGAGCAGTACTTC. Its translation: CASSLSALGFYEQYF.

The sample holds many counts of this clonotype. The chain is built from TRBV5-1 and TRBJ1-2, with 9 bases fitting TRBD1. V gave up 4 bases and J gave up 6 bases; unmatched junction bases: 10. Germline lookup yields CDR1 SGHRS and CDR2 YFSETQ. The CDR3 is 15 residues long. CDR3 sequence: CASSLLTGGSDGYTF. The CDR3 DNA reads TGCGCCAGCAGCCTTCTAACAGGGGGCTCTGATGGCTACACCTTC. The complete variable domain, with remaining parts taken from reference TRBV5-1 and TRBJ1-2, reads KAGVTQTPRYLIKTRGQQVTLSCSPISGHRSVSWYQQTPGQGLQFLFEYFSETQRNKGNFPGRFSGRQFSNSRSEMNVSTLELGDSALYLCASSLLTGGSDGYTFGSGTRLTVV.

This clonotype was seen repeatedly, ten times or more. The chain employs TRBV5-1 and TRBJ2-1; D might be TRBD1 (5 bases). Trimming left V 3 bases short and J 5 bases short, with 9 bases between. Germline CDR1 and CDR2: SGHRS and YFSETQ. CDR3 length: 13 amino acids. The CDR3 coding sequence is TGCGCCAGCAGCTCCGACAGACACAATGAGCAGTTCTTC. This codes for CASSSDRHNEQFF. The full variable domain, in which reference TRBV5-1 and TRBJ2-1 provide the parts outside the CDR3, is KAGVTQTPRYLIKTRGQQVTLSCSPISGHRSVSWYQQTPGQGLQFLFEYFSETQRNKGNFPGRFSGRQFSNSRSEMNVSTLELGDSALYLCASSSDRHNEQFFGPGTRLTVL.

This clonotype occurred a few times. The chain joins TRBV7-3 to TRBJ2-2, with unresolved D. CDR1 and CDR2 (germline): SGHTA, FQGTGA. The V gene lost 0 bases and the J gene lost 3 bases, with 8 bases spanning the gap. The CDR3 runs 15 residues. CDR3 sequence reads: CASSLTSGHTGELFF. DNA of the CDR3: TGTGCCAGCAGCTTAACTTCGGGCCACACCGGGGAGCTGTTTTTT.

This clonotype showed up many times. The CDR3 spells CASSETSLNYGYTF. CDR3 bases: TGTGCCAGCAGTGAGACATCTCTTAACTATGGCTACACCTTC. The rearrangement joins TRBV6-1 to TRBJ1-2; no firm D call. Trimming shortened V by 3 bases and J by 1 base, and 9 bases separated the two germline ends. In germline, CDR1 is MNHNS, CDR2 SASEGT. CDR3 length equals 14 residues.

As for this clonotype: A much more abundant neighbour one base away suggests this may be a read error. This chain joins TRBV5-1 and TRBJ1-1, with D hard to call. The germline V gene encodes CDR1 SGHRS and CDR2 YFSETQ. The CDR3 runs to 15 residues. The DNA for the CDR3 is TGCGCCTGCAGCCTAACCAGTCCGGTGGACACTGAAGCTTTCTTT. It is translated as CACSLTSPVDTEAFF.

This clonotype was counted many times. This chain links TRBV5-6 with TRBJ2-7, with TRBD2 matching over 7 bases. V lost 4 bases, J lost 4 bases, and 8 bases stayed unmatched. Germline V gene lookup returns CDR1 SGHDT and CDR2 YYEEEE. This CDR3 contains 14 residues. This CDR3 is CASSMGGPAYEQYF. CDR3 in DNA: TGTGCCAGCAGCATGGGAGGGCCAGCGTACGAGCAGTACTTC.

This clonotype was observed many times. The chain joins TRBV7-2 to TRBJ2-3, with 8 bases fitting TRBD1. The CDR3 totals 15 residues. Per the germline V gene, CDR1 is SGHTA and CDR2 is FQGNSA. V lost 2 bases to trimming and J lost 0 bases; unmatched junction nucleotides: 1. DNA of the CDR3: TGTGCCAGCAGCTTACGGACAGGGAGCACAGATACGCAGTATTTT. It encodes CASSLRTGSTDTQYF.